One sample yielded the 14 T cell receptor beta chains listed below, sequenced in a study of early T cells in non-severe SARS-CoV-2 infection. TCRdb fed the 5' RACE reads into MiXCR, producing one record per CDR3 protein. The table lists fewer than 65,000 distinct CDR3 sequences, approximately 10% of them singletons. Sequencing used whole blood, obtained at baseline. These receptors were collected from an adult who was a healthcare worker with PCR-confirmed SARS-CoV-2 infection or an uninfected control (not recorded which).

This chain connects TRBV7-6 to TRBJ2-3, with D perhaps TRBD2 (6 bases). Trimming removed 1 base from V and 6 bases from J, with 20 bases in between. The CDR3 covers 17 residues. The germline V gene encodes CDR1 SGHVS and CDR2 FNYEAQ. The CDR3 spells CASSLDFPGATRDTQYF. The CDR3 coding sequence is TGTGCCAGCAGCTTAGACTTTCCGGGAGCGACCCGGGATACGCAGTATTTT.

This clonotype was seen at least ten times. The chain recombines TRBV6-6 with TRBJ1-3; D perhaps matches TRBD1 (5 bases). Trimming stripped 10 bases from V and 4 bases from J, with 17 bases between. Germline V CDR1 and CDR2: MNHNY, SVGAGI (reference sequence). This CDR3 contains 14 residues. Written as DNA, the CDR3 is TGTGCCACCAACCACGGGGGGAGAGGAAACACCATATATTTT. Translated, it gives CATNHGGRGNTIYF.

This clonotype appeared a few times. V usage is TRBV11-1 and J usage is TRBJ2-1; TRBD1 might be the D (5 bases). This CDR3 is 14 amino acids long. Germline V gene sequence: CDR1 SGHAT, CDR2 FQDESV (reference sequence). V was cut by 5 bases and J by 7 bases, with 15 bases left in between. CDR3 coding DNA: TGTGCCAGCAGCCCGTCCAGGACAAGTAATGAGCAGTTCTTC. Protein sequence: CASSPSRTSNEQFF.

The V and J genes are TRBV19 and TRBJ2-2; no reliable D call. Germline lookup yields CDR1 LNHDA and CDR2 SQIVND (reference sequence). Trimming took 4 bases from V and 5 from J, leaving 8 bases between them. This CDR3 has 13 amino acids. CDR3 sequence: CASSTQGTGELFF. CDR3 DNA: TGTGCCAGTAGTACTCAAGGGACCGGGGAGCTGTTTTTT.

This clonotype was observed a handful of times. V gene TRBV11-2 combines with J gene TRBJ2-1; D is perhaps TRBD1 (5 bases). Trimming left V 1 base short and J 7 bases short, with 8 bases between. Germline CDR1 and CDR2: SGHAT and FQNNGV. CDR3 size: 13 residues. CDR3 coding DNA: TGTGCCAGCAGCTTAGGCAGGGATAATGAGCAGTTCTTC. Protein sequence: CASSLGRDNEQFF.

This clonotype came up many times. The gene calls are TRBV29-1 and TRBJ2-7; D not resolved. The V and J ends lost 4 bases and 0 bases respectively, with 10 bases between them. The V gene's germline CDR1 is SQVTM and CDR2 ANQGSEA. This CDR3 region has 13 residues. In nucleotides, the CDR3 is TGCAGCGTTGTCGGGCCAAGCTCCTACGAGCAGTACTTC. Amino acid sequence: CSVVGPSSYEQYF.

This clonotype was counted between two and nine times. This chain uses TRBV6-2 or TRBV6-3 with TRBJ2-7; 7 bases are a match to TRBD1. Germline CDR1 MNHEY, CDR2 SVGEGT. J was trimmed by 3 bases and V by 4 bases; bases with no gene match: 3. The CDR3 runs 13 residues. The CDR3 nucleotides are TGTGCCAGCAGTTTCGGGACAGTCTACGAGCAGTACTTC. Protein: CASSFGTVYEQYF.

This clonotype was seen more than once but under ten times. At one of its ends the junction is not consistent with the germline gene, which may arise from a read error. The chain carries TRBV14 and TRBJ1-6, with D unclear. From germline, CDR1 is SGHDN and CDR2 FVKESK. The CDR3 sequence is 13 residues long. CDR3 loop: CAGRAVGDSPLHF. As DNA, the CDR3 is TGTGCCGGCAGAGCGGTTGGGGATTCACCCCTCCACTTT.

This clonotype was counted ten times or more. J is TRBJ2-7 and V is TRBV20-1; D is uncertain. Trimming left V 0 bases short and J 0 bases short, with 12 bases between. Germline V gene lookup returns CDR1 DFQATT and CDR2 SNEGSKA (reference sequence). The CDR3 sequence is 15 residues long. The CDR3: CSARDSYSLSYEQYF. The CDR3 DNA is TGCAGTGCTAGAGATTCGTACTCCCTCTCCTACGAGCAGTACTTC.

This clonotype was counted a few times. The V and J genes are TRBV2 and TRBJ1-2; D unclear. CDR3 length: 13 amino acids. V was cut by 1 base and J by 4 bases, with 7 bases left in between. Germline assignment: CDR1 SNHLY and CDR2 FYNNEI. CDR3 region: CASSEGESYGYTF. The CDR3, as DNA: TGTGCCAGCAGTGAAGGGGAGAGCTATGGCTACACCTTC.

Ten or more counts support this clonotype. The DNA of the CDR3 is TGTGCCAGCAGTTCTGGACAAAACCTAGGAACTGAAGCTTTCTTT. Encoded protein: CASSSGQNLGTEAFF. The J gene is TRBJ1-1, the V gene TRBV28, with a possible D match to TRBD1 (5 bases). V was shortened by 4 bases and J by 5 bases, with 17 bases between the two germline ends. CDR1 is MDHEN and CDR2 is SYDVKM in the germline V gene. The CDR3 consists of 15 residues.

The chain carries TRBV9 and TRBJ2-7; a weak D match, TRBD1 (5 bases). V lost 5 bases to trimming and J lost 2 bases, with 14 bases between them. The CDR3 is made up of 14 amino acids. The germline CDR1 and CDR2 sequences are SGDLS and YYNGEE. In nucleotides, the CDR3 is TGTGCCAGCAGTTTTGACAGTCCCCCCTACGAGCAGTACTTC. Its translation: CASSFDSPPYEQYF.

This clonotype was counted only a few times. The chain has TRBV10-3 and TRBJ1-2; D is undetermined. Looked up from germline, CDR1 is ENHRY and CDR2 is SYGVKD. This CDR3 spans 13 amino acids. V lost 2 bases and J 3 bases, leaving 7 bases between the germline ends. Here the CDR3 reads CAISEELDYGYTF. CDR3 nucleotides: TGTGCCATCAGTGAGGAGCTGGACTATGGCTACACCTTC.

The rearrangement joins TRBV12-3 or TRBV12-4 to TRBJ1-6; tentative D call: TRBD1 (6 bases). With 3 bases removed from V and 9 bases from J, the gap between germline ends came to 12 bases. CDR3 length equals 14 residues. CDR3 nucleotide sequence: TGTGCCAGCAGTTTCGGGGGAGGGGGTTCACCCCTCCACTTT. Its protein product is CASSFGGGGSPLHF.